A single sample gave rise to the 23 T cell receptor beta chains below, sequenced in a study of T cells in Graves' hyperthyroidism and ophthalmopathy. Researchers took RNA transcripts and amplified the TCR beta CDR3 regions from them. Initially, a first-round RT-PCR of the TCR CDR3 employed the HTBI primer set. TCRdb re-derived calls from the multiplex PCR reads in MiXCR, one entry per CDR3 protein. This table has around 180,000 distinct CDR3 sequences, more than 15% appearing once. Sequencing input: blood. The receptor source for this set is a woman between 45 and 65 years old with Graves' hyperthyroidism.

The table lists this clonotype with many counts. J is TRBJ2-3 and V is TRBV18; 9 nucleotides agree with TRBD1. The CDR3 is 15 amino acids. From germline, CDR1 is KGHSH and CDR2 LQKENI. Germline trimming cut 3 bases from V and 2 bases from J; bases unmatched to any gene: 3. CDR3 region: CASSPGTGPTDTQYF. The CDR3 region has the DNA TGTGCCAGCTCACCCGGGACAGGGCCCACAGATACGCAGTATTTT.

In its sample, this clonotype was seen many times. The chain uses TRBV6-1 and TRBJ1-1; the D gene is possibly TRBD1 (5 bases). The germline V gene encodes CDR1 MNHNS and CDR2 SASEGT. The CDR3 is 15 amino acids. Between the trimmed V and J ends, which lost 0 bases and 6 bases, there was a span of 14 bases. CDR3 bases: TGTGCCAGCAGTGAAGCGCGTCGGGGGTGGGCTGAAGCTTTCTTT. Protein sequence: CASSEARRGWAEAFF.

There are many counts of this clonotype. CDR3 coding DNA: TGTGCCAGCACGAGGAGGGCAGATGAAAAACTGTTTTTT. Residues: CASTRRADEKLFF. V is TRBV6-2 or TRBV6-3 and J is TRBJ1-4; D is undetermined. Germline assignment: CDR1 MNHEY and CDR2 SVGEGT. This CDR3 is built from 13 residues. The V and J ends lost 7 bases and 6 bases respectively, with 12 bases between them.

The CDR3 DNA reads as TGTGCCAGCAGCTTACTAGCGGGACTTGCCGGGGAGCTGTTTTTT. It translates to CASSLLAGLAGELFF. The V call is TRBV2, the J call TRBJ2-2; 10 bases agree with TRBD2. Germline CDR1 is SNHLY and CDR2 is FYNNEI. This CDR3 is 15 amino acids long. With V trimmed by 6 bases and J by 6 bases, 7 bases remained unmatched. Complete variable domain (other parts from reference TRBV2 and TRBJ2-2): EPEVTQTPSHQVTQMGQEVILRCVPISNHLYFYWYRQILGQKVEFLVSFYNNEISEKSEIFDDQFSVERPDGSNFTLKIRSTKLEDSAMYFCASSLLAGLAGELFFGEGSRLTVL.

This clonotype has more than one count but fewer than ten. The rearrangement joins TRBV10-1 to TRBJ2-6; TRBD1 is a possible D gene (6 bases). Germline assignment: CDR1 WNHNN and CDR2 SYGVQD (reference sequence). The length of the CDR3 is 15 residues. Trimming took off 3 bases at V and 4 bases at J, with 10 bases between the two ends. The CDR3 DNA reads TGCGCCAGCAGTGACACAGGGAAAGGGGCCAACGTCCTGACTTTC. Residues: CASSDTGKGANVLTF.

This clonotype was observed many times. This sequence joins TRBV6-5 and TRBJ1-2, with 7 bases aligning to TRBD1. Trimming cost V 0 bases and J 3 bases; bases outside gene matches: 4. CDR1 is MNHEY and CDR2 is SVGAGI in the germline V gene. The CDR3 sequence is 15 residues long. The CDR3 DNA follows: TGTGCCAGCAGTTACTCTGGGGGGACAGACTATGGCTACACCTTC. Translated: CASSYSGGTDYGYTF.

This clonotype has ten or more counts. The chain is built from TRBV4-1 and TRBJ2-2; no clear D gene. The CDR3 spans 14 residues. V shed 1 base and J shed 5 bases, with 8 bases lying between them. Germline CDR1 and CDR2: MGHRA and YSYEKL. The CDR3 nucleotides read TGCGCCAGCAGCCAAGTGGCGATTACCGGGGAGCTGTTTTTT. It translates to CASSQVAITGELFF.

This clonotype was observed a handful of times. The J gene is TRBJ2-7, the V gene TRBV5-1, with 8 nucleotides matching TRBD1. The CDR3 has 14 residues. The V gene end was trimmed by 4 bases and the J gene end by 2 bases; junction bases not matched to a gene: 5. Germline CDR1 SGHRS, CDR2 YFSETQ. The CDR3 reads CASSRTGSPYEQYF. The CDR3 DNA reads TGCGCCAGCAGCCGGACAGGGAGTCCCTACGAGCAGTACTTC.

This clonotype was recorded at least ten times. The rearrangement uses TRBV2 and TRBJ1-2; D uncertain. V was pared by 3 bases and J by 4 bases, with 12 bases between. Germline CDR1 and CDR2: SNHLY and FYNNEI. The CDR3 has 14 amino acids. The CDR3 is CASSEKGTVYGYTF. In DNA, the CDR3 is TGTGCCAGCAGTGAGAAAGGAACAGTCTATGGCTACACCTTC.

This clonotype was detected many times. The rearrangement joins TRBV7-2 to TRBJ2-2; perhaps TRBD2 as D (5 bases). CDR1 is SGHTA, CDR2 FQGNSA, per germline. The ends were cut back, 2 bases at V and 5 bases at J, with 12 bases in the middle. The CDR3 loop spans 15 amino acids. CDR3 DNA: TGTGCCAGCAGCTTAAAGCCGGAGGATACCGGGGAGCTGTTTTTT. Translation: CASSLKPEDTGELFF.

This clonotype was seen ten or more times. This chain links TRBV4-2 with TRBJ1-2; the match to TRBD1 covers 11 bases. The CDR3 spans 13 residues. Germline V gene lookup returns CDR1 LGHNA and CDR2 YNFKEQ. J gave up 11 bases and V 4 bases, and 6 bases lay outside the gene matches. CDR3 protein: CASSRGQGERYTF. The CDR3 DNA sequence: TGTGCCAGCAGCCGGGGACAGGGGGAGAGGTACACCTTC.

This clonotype came up many times. The J gene is TRBJ2-3, the V gene TRBV10-3; TRBD2 is a possible D gene (6 bases). The CDR3 is made up of 16 amino acids. V was trimmed by 0 bases and J by 2 bases, leaving 12 bases between them. The germline V gene has CDR1 ENHRY and CDR2 SYGVKD. The CDR3 reads CAISESRGAFTDTQYF. The CDR3 coding sequence is TGTGCCATCAGTGAGTCCCGCGGGGCCTTCACAGATACGCAGTATTTT.

The chain uses TRBV12-3 or TRBV12-4 and TRBJ1-5; D not resolved. Trimming took off 2 bases at V and 7 bases at J, with 12 bases between the two ends. The CDR3 length is 14 residues. CDR3 residues: CASSLSEDWQPQHF. CDR3 DNA: TGTGCCAGCAGTTTATCGGAGGACTGGCAGCCCCAGCATTTT.

The table lists this clonotype with a few counts. V gene TRBV14 combines with J gene TRBJ1-6; D gene ambiguous. The germline V gene encodes CDR1 SGHDN and CDR2 FVKESK. The germline V and J ends were trimmed by 0 bases and 11 bases, with 11 bases remaining between them. CDR3 size: 14 residues. In nucleotides, the CDR3 is TGTGCCAGCAGCCAAGATTTGCGGGATACACCCCTCCACTTT. Encoded protein: CASSQDLRDTPLHF.

J is TRBJ1-5 and V is TRBV19, with a weak D call TRBD1 (5 bases). Trimming pared 11 bases from V and 2 bases from J, leaving 22 bases between. The CDR3 contains 16 residues. The germline V gene encodes CDR1 LNHDA and CDR2 SQIVND (reference sequence). The CDR3 coding sequence is TGTGCCTCAAATTCGGGGGGGAGGGGTGGCAATCAGCCCCAGCATTTT. It encodes CASNSGGRGGNQPQHF.

This clonotype was observed at least ten times. The chain links TRBV28 to TRBJ1-2; perhaps TRBD1 as D (5 bases). The V end was cut by 5 bases, the J end by 6 bases, with 22 bases between. Germline V gene data show CDR1 as MDHEN and CDR2 as SYDVKM. The CDR3 is made up of 16 amino acids. CDR3 sequence: CASSPLQGSLADGYTF. CDR3 nucleotide sequence: TGTGCCAGCAGTCCCCTCCAGGGCTCCCTAGCGGATGGCTACACCTTC.

This clonotype occurred many times. J is TRBJ1-2 and V is TRBV6-1; D remains ambiguous. Germline V lookup: CDR1 MNHNS, CDR2 SASEGT. This CDR3 has 13 residues. Trimming left V 6 bases short and J 5 bases short, with 13 bases between. CDR3 sequence reads: CASSNGRLYGYTF. Written as DNA, the CDR3 is TGTGCCAGCAGCAACGGACGGCTGTATGGCTACACCTTC.

Ten or more counts support this clonotype. The chain is built from TRBV6-2 or TRBV6-3 and TRBJ1-5; D perhaps matches TRBD1 (6 bases). CDR3 length: 15 residues. Germline V gene sequence: CDR1 MNHEY, CDR2 SVGEGT. The V and J ends lost 7 bases and 4 bases respectively, with 17 bases between them. The CDR3 bases are TGTGCCAGCACTTATTCCGGGACACGGAATCAGCCCCAGCATTTT. Translation gives CASTYSGTRNQPQHF.

This clonotype was counted many times. The J gene is TRBJ2-6, the V gene TRBV19; D remains ambiguous. Trimming cost V 6 bases and J 0 bases, with 12 bases left between them. CDR1 LNHDA and CDR2 SQIVND come from the germline V gene (reference sequence). This CDR3 contains 16 residues. Here the CDR3 reads CASRAGLSSGANVLTF. CDR3 sequence (DNA): TGTGCCAGTAGGGCCGGTTTAAGCTCTGGGGCCAACGTCCTGACTTTC.

Turning to this clonotype: A much more abundant neighbour one base away suggests this may be a read error. The chain uses TRBV7-2 and TRBJ2-7; D is unclear. CDR3 length: 14 amino acids. In germline, CDR1 is SGHTA, CDR2 FQGNSA. The DNA of the CDR3 is TGTGCCAGCAGCTTAGTAGCCCAATCCTACGAGAAGTACTTC. Its protein product is CASSLVAQSYEKYF.

At least ten counts were recorded for this clonotype. The CDR3 DNA follows: TGTGCCAGCAGCTCCTTTTCAGGGGTGGGGAACTATGGCTACACCTTC. Translating it yields CASSSFSGVGNYGYTF. The rearrangement links TRBV7-2 to TRBJ1-2; a possible D gene is TRBD1 (6 bases). CDR1 is SGHTA and CDR2 is FQGNSA in the germline V gene. The CDR3 is 16 residues long. The germline V and J ends were trimmed by 4 bases and 2 bases, with 17 bases remaining between them.

This clonotype was counted at least ten times. The chain couples TRBV6-1 to TRBJ1-1, with TRBD1 matching over 7 bases. The CDR3 contains 13 residues. Germline V gene data show CDR1 as MNHNS and CDR2 as SASEGT. J gave up 10 bases and V 2 bases, and 7 bases lay outside the gene matches. CDR3 nucleotides: TGTGCCAGCAGTGAATTGCGAGGGGGCTCAGCTTTCTTT. Translated, it gives CASSELRGGSAFF.

V and J are TRBV9 and TRBJ2-7; perhaps TRBD2 as D (5 bases). CDR3 length equals 14 residues. V was clipped by 1 base and J by 7 bases, with 15 bases between them. Germline loops: CDR1 SGDLS, CDR2 YYNGEE. The CDR3 reads CASSVSGTSEEQYF. The CDR3 nucleotides read TGTGCCAGCAGCGTAAGCGGCACCTCGGAGGAGCAGTACTTC.